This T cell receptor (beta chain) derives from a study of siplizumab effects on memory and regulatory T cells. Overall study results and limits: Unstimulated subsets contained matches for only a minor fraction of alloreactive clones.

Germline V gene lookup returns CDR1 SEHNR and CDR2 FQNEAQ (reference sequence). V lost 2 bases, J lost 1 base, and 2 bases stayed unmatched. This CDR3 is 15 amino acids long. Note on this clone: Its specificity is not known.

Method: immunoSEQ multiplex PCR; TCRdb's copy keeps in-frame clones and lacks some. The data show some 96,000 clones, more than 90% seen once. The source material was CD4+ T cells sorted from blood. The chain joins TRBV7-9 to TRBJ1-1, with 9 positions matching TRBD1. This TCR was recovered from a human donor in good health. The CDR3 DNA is TGTGCCAGCAGCTTACAACAGGGGGCGAACACTGAAGCTTTCTTT. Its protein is CASSLQQGANTEAFF.